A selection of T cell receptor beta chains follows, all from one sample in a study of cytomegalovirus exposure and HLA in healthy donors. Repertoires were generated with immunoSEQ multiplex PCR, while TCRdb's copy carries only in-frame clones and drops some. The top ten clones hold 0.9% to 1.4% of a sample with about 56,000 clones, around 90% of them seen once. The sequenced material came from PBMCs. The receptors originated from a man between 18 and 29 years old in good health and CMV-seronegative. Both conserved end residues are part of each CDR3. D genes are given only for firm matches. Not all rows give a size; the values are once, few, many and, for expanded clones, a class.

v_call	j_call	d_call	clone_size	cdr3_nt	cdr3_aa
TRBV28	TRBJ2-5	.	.	TGTGCCAGCAGTTTCCGGGGGACCTCTCTGCCCCAGTACTTC	CASSFRGTSLPQYF
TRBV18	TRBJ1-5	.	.	TGTGCCAGCTCACCAGGGGTGGGGGCTCAGCCCCAGCATTTT	CASSPGVGAQPQHF
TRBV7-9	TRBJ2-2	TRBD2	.	TGTGCCAGCAGCACACGGACTAGTGTGTGGATGACCGGGGAGCTGTTTTTT	CASSTRTSVWMTGELFF
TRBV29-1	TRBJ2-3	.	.	TGCAGCGTTGATTACCTAGCCCGGGGGAGAGTAACAGATACGCAGTATTTT	CSVDYLARGRVTDTQYF
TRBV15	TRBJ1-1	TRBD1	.	TGTGCCACCAGCGCCACGGGACAGGGTCCCCAGATCACTGAAGCTTTCTTT	CATSATGQGPQITEAFF
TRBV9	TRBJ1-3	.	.	TGTGCCAGCAGCGTAGCCCGGTCTGGAAACACCATATATTTT	CASSVARSGNTIYF
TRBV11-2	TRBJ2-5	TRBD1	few	TGTGCCAGCAGCTTAGGACAGGGCCCCCTGTACCAAGAGACCCAGTACTTC	CASSLGQGPLYQETQYF
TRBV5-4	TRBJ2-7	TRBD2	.	TGTGCCAGCAGGGCCGGGACTAGCGGATCTTACGAGCAGTACTTC	CASRAGTSGSYEQYF
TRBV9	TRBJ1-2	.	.	TGTGCCAGCAGCCCCGGAGGGATCCAATATGGCTACACCTTC	CASSPGGIQYGYTF
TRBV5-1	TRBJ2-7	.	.	TGCGCCAGCAGCTTGGTCGCGGGGTCCTACGAGCAGTACTTC	CASSLVAGSYEQYF
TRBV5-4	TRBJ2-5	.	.	TGTGCCAGCAGCCCGGACGGAGGAGAGACCCAGTACTTC	CASSPDGGETQYF
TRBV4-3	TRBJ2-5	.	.	TGCGCCAGCAGCCAAACAGAGGGCGAGACCCAGTACTTC	CASSQTEGETQYF
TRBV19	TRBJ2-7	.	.	TGTGCCAGTAGTACGCGGGACGGATCCTACGAGCAGTACTTC	CASSTRDGSYEQYF
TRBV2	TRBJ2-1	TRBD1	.	TGTGCCAGCAGTGAAGGGGACAGGGGATATGAGCAGTTCTTC	CASSEGDRGYEQFF